Reported below is one T cell receptor beta chain. The data originate from a study of CD8+CD57+ T cells in acquired aplastic anemia. Patients picked for sequencing had shown CD8+CD57+ cell expansion detected by flow cytometry. TCR beta VDJ combinations and CDR3 sequences were profiled from genomic DNA. TCRdb re-called the reads through MiXCR, storing one row per CDR3 protein. The sample yields some 180,000 distinct CDR3 sequences, 45% to 60% seen once. The clonotype originates from a human donor with aplastic anemia. Material: sorted CD4+, CD8+, or CD8+CD57+ T cells (not recorded which) from PBMCs.

The CDR3 DNA reads TGTGCCAGTAGTACGTTGGAGGGCCTACACTACGAGCAGTACTTC. Translation gives CASSTLEGLHYEQYF. The rearrangement uses TRBV19 and TRBJ2-7, with D tentatively TRBD2 (6 bases). The CDR3 has 15 amino acids. Trimming stripped 4 bases from V and 3 bases from J, with 16 bases between. CDR1 is LNHDA, CDR2 SQIVND, per germline (reference sequence).